The 29 T cell receptor beta chains reported below all come from one sample, sequenced in a study of T cell responses to AZD1222 COVID-19 vaccine. Sequenced by immunoSEQ multiplex PCR; TCRdb stores in-frame clones only, minus some. This sample carries fewer than 120,000 clones, around 90% of them seen once, and the ten largest clones take 7.8%. The specimen comprised peripheral blood, sampled on day 0 of AZD1222 vaccination. The receptor set was obtained from an adult in good health.

The chain uses TRBV5-1 and TRBJ1-3; D is ambiguous. The CDR3 length is 13 residues. The germline V and J ends were trimmed by 2 bases and 2 bases, with 5 bases remaining between them. CDR1 SGHRS and CDR2 YFSETQ come from the germline V gene. The CDR3 DNA is TGCGCCAGCAGCTTCAGTGCTGGAAACACCATATATTTT. Amino acid sequence: CASSFSAGNTIYF.

The chain employs TRBV6-5 and TRBJ2-7; 8 bases match TRBD1. Germline CDR1 MNHEY, CDR2 SVGAGI. Unmatched junction bases numbered 13, after V lost 10 bases and J lost 5 bases. CDR3 length equals 14 residues. In nucleotides, the CDR3 is TGTGCCACTCCCCCCGGGCAGGGGGCCAACGAGCAGTACTTC. Its translation is CATPPGQGANEQYF.

This clone appeared a single time. The genes are TRBV28 and TRBJ1-2; 8 nucleotides agree with TRBD1. Germline values: CDR1 MDHEN, CDR2 SYDVKM. Trimming at V came to 6 bases and at J to 2 bases, leaving 8 bases not matched to a gene. This CDR3 comprises 15 residues. The CDR3 DNA reads as TGTGCCAGCAGCCCTAGACAGGGGCGGAACTATGGCTACACCTTC. Its translation is CASSPRQGRNYGYTF.

This rearrangement joins TRBV19 to TRBJ1-5; D is possibly TRBD1 (6 bases). Trimming cost V 5 bases and J 2 bases, with 16 bases left between them. Germline assignment: CDR1 LNHDA and CDR2 SQIVND (reference sequence). This CDR3 is 16 amino acids long. The CDR3 reads CASSGEQGRGNQPQHF. Written as DNA, the CDR3 is TGTGCCAGTAGTGGGGAACAGGGTCGTGGCAATCAGCCCCAGCATTTT. Full variable domain (missing parts from reference TRBV19 and TRBJ1-5): DGGITQSPKYLFRKEGQNVTLSCEQNLNHDAMYWYRQDPGQGLRLIYYSQIVNDFQKGDIAEGYSVSREKKESFPLTVTSAQKNPTAFYLCASSGEQGRGNQPQHFGDGTRLSIL.

The CDR3 nucleotides read TGCGCCAGCAGGGCAGGGACGAACACTGAAGCTTTCTTT. It codes for CASRAGTNTEAFF. The chain links TRBV10-1 to TRBJ1-1, with D possibly TRBD1 on 5 matching bases. Trimming cost V 6 bases and J 1 base, with 9 bases left between them. Per germline, CDR1 WNHNN and CDR2 SYGVQD (reference sequence). The CDR3 covers 13 residues.

The chain uses TRBV27 and TRBJ1-2; 10 bases are shared with TRBD1. This CDR3 contains 16 residues. From germline, CDR1 is MNHEY and CDR2 SMNVEV (reference sequence). V shed 4 bases and J 4 bases; nucleotides not matched to a gene: 9. Here the CDR3 reads CASSSRGQGDGYGYTF. The CDR3 bases are TGTGCCAGCAGTTCCAGAGGACAGGGGGACGGCTATGGCTACACCTTC.

This chain joins TRBV21-1 and TRBJ1-1; the tabulated D call, TRBD1, remains unverified against the DNA. TRBV21-1 is termed a pseudogene. The CDR3 is 18 amino acids. CDR3 protein: CASSNRWTGKRVNTEAFF. Written as DNA, the CDR3 is TGTGCCAGCAGCAATCGTTGGACAGGCAAAAGGGTGAACACTGAAGCTTTCTTT.

This clone was found once. This chain uses TRBV5-1 with TRBJ1-4; no reliable D call. The CDR3 is 15 residues long. In germline, CDR1 is SGHRS, CDR2 YFSETQ. Trimming stripped 3 bases from V and 8 bases from J, with 17 bases between. This CDR3 reads CASSSTGSPLEKLFF. In nucleotides, the CDR3 is TGCGCCAGCAGCTCCACCGGTTCTCCGCTGGAAAAACTGTTTTTT.

The V call is TRBV5-1, the J call TRBJ1-6; D might be TRBD1 (5 bases). Germline V lookup: CDR1 SGHRS, CDR2 YFSETQ. The length of the CDR3 is 14 residues. V lost 5 bases and J 6 bases, leaving 12 bases between the germline ends. In nucleotides, the CDR3 is TGCGCCAGCAGTGCGGGACCCCGTAATTCACCCCTCCACTTT. Its protein product is CASSAGPRNSPLHF.

The chain links TRBV2 to TRBJ1-5; 8 bases agree with TRBD1. Germline V gene data show CDR1 as SNHLY and CDR2 as FYNNEI. The CDR3 has 15 residues. J was trimmed by 6 bases and V by 4 bases; bases with no gene match: 8. The CDR3, as DNA: TGTGCCAGCAGTGGAGTTGCAGGGGGCGTTCAGCCCCAGCATTTT. Protein product: CASSGVAGGVQPQHF.

The rearrangement links TRBV24-1 to TRBJ1-2; TRBD1 might be the D (6 bases). CDR1 is KGHDR and CDR2 is SFDVKD in the germline V gene. The V end was cut by 5 bases, the J end by 8 bases, with 20 bases between. The CDR3 has 15 residues. DNA for the CDR3: TGTGCCACCAGTGGACGGGGTGAGGGGGGTAAGGGCTACACCTTC. Encoded protein: CATSGRGEGGKGYTF.

The chain carries TRBV3-1 (or the pseudogene TRBV3-2) and TRBJ1-1; maybe TRBD1 (5 bases). This CDR3 is built from 15 residues. V gave up 3 bases and J gave up 1 base, with 12 bases separating them. Per the germline V gene, CDR1 is LGHDT and CDR2 is YNNKEL (reference sequence). CDR3 DNA: TGTGCCAGCAGCCACTTCAGGGTGAGGAACACTGAAGCTTTCTTT. As protein: CASSHFRVRNTEAFF.

The chain employs TRBV5-1 and TRBJ2-1; 8 bases match TRBD1. The CDR3 has 16 amino acids. Germline V CDR1 and CDR2: SGHRS, YFSETQ. V trimming: 4 bases; J trimming: 3 bases; junction bases outside the gene matches: 9. The chain's CDR3 is CASSIQQGEGYNEQFF. CDR3 in DNA: TGCGCCAGCAGCATCCAACAGGGGGAAGGCTACAATGAGCAGTTCTTC.

The gene calls are TRBV11-3 and TRBJ1-1, with no clear D. The CDR3 runs to 13 residues. CDR1 SGHNT and CDR2 YENEEA come from the germline V gene. The V gene lost 3 bases and the J gene lost 7 bases, with 12 bases spanning the gap. Here the CDR3 reads CASSFPGESEAFF. CDR3 sequence (DNA): TGTGCCAGCAGCTTTCCTGGGGAGAGTGAAGCTTTCTTT.

The chain recombines TRBV28 with TRBJ1-1; D uncertain. Trimming removed 5 bases at V and 4 bases at J, with 11 bases between. The CDR3 totals 13 residues. Germline CDR1 is MDHEN and CDR2 is SYDVKM. DNA of the CDR3: TGTGCCAGCAGTGGAGGATATTTCACTGAAGCTTTCTTT. This translates into CASSGGYFTEAFF.

The chain is built from TRBV18 and TRBJ2-1; the match to TRBD1 covers 7 bases. From germline, CDR1 is KGHSH and CDR2 LQKENI. V lost 6 bases, J lost 4 bases, and 9 bases stayed unmatched. The CDR3 runs to 15 residues. CDR3 sequence: CASSAGTEPYNEQFF. The CDR3 DNA is TGTGCCAGCTCGGCCGGGACAGAACCGTACAATGAGCAGTTCTTC.

This chain joins TRBV5-5 and TRBJ1-5; 7 bases agree with TRBD1. The CDR3 consists of 16 residues. Germline V gene data show CDR1 as SGHKS and CDR2 as YYEKEE (reference sequence). J gave up 4 bases and V 0 bases, and 7 bases lay outside the gene matches. The CDR3 loop is CASSLVGSGGNQPQHF. In DNA form, the CDR3 reads TGTGCCAGCAGCTTGGTTGGGTCAGGGGGAAATCAGCCCCAGCATTTT.

The chain combines TRBV6-5 with TRBJ2-4; weak D call: TRBD2 (6 bases). This CDR3 region has 15 residues. Germline lookup yields CDR1 MNHEY and CDR2 SVGAGI. V lost 5 bases and J 0 bases, leaving 11 bases between the germline ends. For the CDR3, the DNA is TGTGCCAGCAGTCCCCCCGGGGGAGCCAAAAACATTCAGTACTTC. It specifies CASSPPGGAKNIQYF.

The CDR3 nucleotides are TGCGCCAGCAGGTTGACAGGAGTTAATGAAAAACTGTTTTTT. Translation: CASRLTGVNEKLFF. J is TRBJ1-4 and V is TRBV10-2, with D possibly being TRBD1 (6 bases). Germline V lookup: CDR1 WSHSY, CDR2 SAAADI. There are 14 residues in the CDR3. Trimming removed 6 bases at V and 4 bases at J, with 12 bases between.

The V gene is TRBV7-9, the J gene TRBJ1-1; TRBD1 aligns across 9 bases. Trimming removed 10 bases from V and 6 bases from J; junction bases left unmatched: 6. This CDR3 is built from 12 residues. Germline values: CDR1 SEHNR, CDR2 FQNEAQ (reference sequence). The CDR3 protein is CAIYRGRAEAFF. The CDR3 DNA is TGTGCCATATACAGGGGGCGGGCTGAAGCTTTCTTT.

The chain combines TRBV3-1 (or the pseudogene TRBV3-2) with TRBJ1-1; 7 nucleotides line up with TRBD1. CDR1 and CDR2 (germline): LGHDT, YNNKEL (reference sequence). This CDR3 has 13 residues. The V and J ends lost 4 bases and 7 bases, in that order; junction bases with no gene match: 6. The CDR3 DNA follows: TGTGCCAGCAGCCCGGAGGGGGCGGTTGAAGCTTTCTTT. Its protein product is CASSPEGAVEAFF.

The V call is TRBV6-5, the J call TRBJ2-1, with D uncertain. The CDR3 length is 13 residues. The V end lost 6 bases, the J end lost 4 bases, and 10 bases lay between the germline ends. Germline V CDR1 and CDR2: MNHEY, SVGAGI. CDR3 amino acids: CASRLSLYNEQFF. DNA for the CDR3: TGTGCCAGCAGGCTGTCTTTATACAATGAGCAGTTCTTC.

In DNA form, the CDR3 reads TGTGCCAGCAGTTACGGACAGTCGGGGTCGTATGAGCAGTTCTTC. Its translation is CASSYGQSGSYEQFF. V gene TRBV6-5 combines with J gene TRBJ2-1; a possible D gene is TRBD1 (6 bases). Germline V gene lookup returns CDR1 MNHEY and CDR2 SVGAGI. The CDR3 length is 15 residues. V was clipped by 2 bases and J by 8 bases, with 16 bases between them.

V is TRBV10-2 and J is TRBJ2-1; tentatively, D is TRBD1 (6 bases). Trimming pared 3 bases from V and 6 bases from J, leaving 18 bases between. The CDR3 has 16 residues. CDR1 and CDR2 (germline): WSHSY, SAAADI. The CDR3 DNA is TGCGCCAGCAGTGACCCCCCGACAGGTTACGGCAATGAGCAGTTCTTC. Its translation: CASSDPPTGYGNEQFF.

V usage is TRBV2 and J usage is TRBJ2-7, with TRBD2 as a possible D gene (6 bases). Trimming stripped 7 bases from V and 2 bases from J, with 15 bases between. Per the germline V gene, CDR1 is SNHLY and CDR2 is FYNNEI. The CDR3 has 14 residues. In DNA form, the CDR3 reads TGTGCCAGCATGCGGGACTTAGGTCCCTACGAGCAGTACTTC. Translation: CASMRDLGPYEQYF.

This chain connects TRBV28 to TRBJ2-7; TRBD1 might be the D (6 bases). Germline V CDR1 and CDR2: MDHEN, SYDVKM. The CDR3 runs 15 residues. V lost 5 bases and J 2 bases, leaving 16 bases between the germline ends. The CDR3 DNA is TGTGCCAGCAGTCCCGACAGGCTGAGACCCTACGAGCAGTACTTC. Residues: CASSPDRLRPYEQYF.

The sample holds one count of this clone. The chain uses TRBV6-1 and TRBJ2-7; 11 bases fit TRBD1. Germline assignment: CDR1 MNHNS and CDR2 SASEGT. The CDR3 covers 15 residues. The V and J ends lost 3 bases and 0 bases, in that order; junction bases with no gene match: 1. The CDR3 is CASSDGTGGSYEQYF. CDR3 coding DNA: TGTGCCAGCAGTGACGGGACAGGGGGCTCCTACGAGCAGTACTTC.

This chain joins TRBV27 and TRBJ1-4; 7 bases are shared with TRBD1. Trimming cost V 6 bases and J 8 bases; bases outside gene matches: 12. CDR1 and CDR2 from the germline V gene are MNHEY and SMNVEV (reference sequence). The CDR3 consists of 15 residues. CDR3 DNA: TGTGCCAGCAGACGCCTAGGGGGCGCGGGGGAAAAACTGTTTTTT. As protein: CASRRLGGAGEKLFF.

This rearrangement joins TRBV24-1 to TRBJ1-2, with D perhaps matching TRBD1 (6 bases). The germline CDR1 and CDR2 sequences are KGHDR and SFDVKD. The length of the CDR3 is 14 residues. Trimming cost V 4 bases and J 6 bases, with 14 bases left between them. The CDR3 region is CATSDPTGNHGYTF. The CDR3 DNA reads TGTGCCACCAGTGACCCGACAGGCAACCATGGCTACACCTTC.